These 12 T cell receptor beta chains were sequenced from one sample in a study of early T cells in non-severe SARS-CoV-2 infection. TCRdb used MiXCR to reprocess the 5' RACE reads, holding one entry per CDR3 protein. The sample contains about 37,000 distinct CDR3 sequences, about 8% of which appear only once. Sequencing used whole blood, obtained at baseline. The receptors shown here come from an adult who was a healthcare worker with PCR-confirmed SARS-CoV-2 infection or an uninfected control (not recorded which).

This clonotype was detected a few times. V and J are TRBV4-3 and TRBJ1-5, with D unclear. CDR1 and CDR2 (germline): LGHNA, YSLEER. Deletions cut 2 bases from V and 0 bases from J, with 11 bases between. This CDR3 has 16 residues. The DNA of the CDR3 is TGCGCCAGCAGCCAATCGGCGGCAAATAGCAATCAGCCCCAGCATTTT. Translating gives CASSQSAANSNQPQHF.

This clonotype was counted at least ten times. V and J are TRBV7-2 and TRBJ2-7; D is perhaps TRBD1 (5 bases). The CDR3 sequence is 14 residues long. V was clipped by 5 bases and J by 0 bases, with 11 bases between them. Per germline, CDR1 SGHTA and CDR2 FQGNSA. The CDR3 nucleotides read TGTGCCAGCAGCCCCGGACATGCCTCCTACGAGCAGTACTTC. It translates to CASSPGHASYEQYF.

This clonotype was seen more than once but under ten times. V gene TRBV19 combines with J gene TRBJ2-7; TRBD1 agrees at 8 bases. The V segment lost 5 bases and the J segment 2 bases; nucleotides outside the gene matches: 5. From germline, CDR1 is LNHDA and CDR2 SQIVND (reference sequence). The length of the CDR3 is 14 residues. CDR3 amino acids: CASSLGTGTYEQYF. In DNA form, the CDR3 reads TGTGCCAGTAGTTTGGGGACAGGAACCTACGAGCAGTACTTC.

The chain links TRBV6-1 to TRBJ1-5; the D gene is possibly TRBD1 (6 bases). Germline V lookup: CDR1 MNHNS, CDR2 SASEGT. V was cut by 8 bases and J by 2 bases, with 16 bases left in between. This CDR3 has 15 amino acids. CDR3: CASESGPGGNQPQHF. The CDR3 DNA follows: TGTGCCAGCGAAAGCGGGCCAGGGGGCAATCAGCCCCAGCATTTT.

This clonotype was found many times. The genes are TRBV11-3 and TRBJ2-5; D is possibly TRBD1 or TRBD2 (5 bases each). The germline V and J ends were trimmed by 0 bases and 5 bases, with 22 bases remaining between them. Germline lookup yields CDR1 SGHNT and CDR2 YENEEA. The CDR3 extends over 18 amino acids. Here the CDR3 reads CASSLDFLLGPNLETQYF. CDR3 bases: TGTGCCAGCAGCTTAGATTTTCTATTGGGACCTAATCTGGAGACCCAGTACTTC.

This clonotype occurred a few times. CDR3 residues: CASSQMASGGHNEQFF. The CDR3 region has the DNA TGTGCCAGCAGCCAGATGGCTAGCGGGGGTCACAATGAGCAGTTCTTC. The rearrangement links TRBV3-1 to TRBJ2-1; 10 nucleotides align to TRBD2. This CDR3 is 16 amino acids long. The junction had 7 bases not matched to a gene; V was cut back by 3 bases and J by 5 bases. Looked up from germline, CDR1 is LGHDT and CDR2 is YNNKEL (reference sequence).

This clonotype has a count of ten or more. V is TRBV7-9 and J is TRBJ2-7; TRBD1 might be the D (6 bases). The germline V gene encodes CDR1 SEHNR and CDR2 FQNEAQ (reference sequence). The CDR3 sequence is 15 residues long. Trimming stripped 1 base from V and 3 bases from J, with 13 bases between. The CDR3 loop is CASSLVRDTLYEQYF. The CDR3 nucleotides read TGTGCCAGCAGCTTAGTCCGGGACACCCTCTACGAGCAGTACTTC.

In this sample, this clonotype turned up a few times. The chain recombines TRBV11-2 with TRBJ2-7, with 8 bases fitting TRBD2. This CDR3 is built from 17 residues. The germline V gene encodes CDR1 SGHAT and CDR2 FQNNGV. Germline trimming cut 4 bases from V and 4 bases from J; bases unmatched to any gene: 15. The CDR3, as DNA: TGTGCCAGCAGCTCCACCCTCCAGCGGGGGCTTGTATACGAGCAGTACTTC. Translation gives CASSSTLQRGLVYEQYF.

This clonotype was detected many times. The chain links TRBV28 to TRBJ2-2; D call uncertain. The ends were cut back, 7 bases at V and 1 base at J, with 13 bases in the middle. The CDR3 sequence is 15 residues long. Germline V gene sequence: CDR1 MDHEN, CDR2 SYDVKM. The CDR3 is CASTPKELNTGELFF. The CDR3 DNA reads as TGTGCCAGCACCCCGAAGGAGCTGAACACCGGGGAGCTGTTTTTT.

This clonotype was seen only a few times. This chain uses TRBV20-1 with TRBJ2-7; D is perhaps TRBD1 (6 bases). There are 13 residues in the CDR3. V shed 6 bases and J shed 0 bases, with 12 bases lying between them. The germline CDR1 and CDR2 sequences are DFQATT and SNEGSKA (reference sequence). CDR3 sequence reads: CSAVRDISYEQYF. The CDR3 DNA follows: TGCAGTGCCGTCCGGGACATCTCCTACGAGCAGTACTTC.

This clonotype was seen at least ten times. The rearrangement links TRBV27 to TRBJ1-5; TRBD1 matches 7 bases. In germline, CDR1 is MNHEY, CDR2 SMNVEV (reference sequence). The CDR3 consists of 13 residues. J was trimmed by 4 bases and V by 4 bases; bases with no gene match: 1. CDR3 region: CASSSRGNQPQHF. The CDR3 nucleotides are TGTGCCAGCAGTTCCAGGGGGAATCAGCCCCAGCATTTT.

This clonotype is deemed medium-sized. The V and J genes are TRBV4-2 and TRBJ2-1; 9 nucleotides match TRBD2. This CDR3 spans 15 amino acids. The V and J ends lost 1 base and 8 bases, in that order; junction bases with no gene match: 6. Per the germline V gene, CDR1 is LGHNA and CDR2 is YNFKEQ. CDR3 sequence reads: CASSQVRGGPDEQFF. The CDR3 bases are TGTGCCAGCAGCCAAGTGCGGGGGGGGCCGGATGAGCAGTTCTTC.